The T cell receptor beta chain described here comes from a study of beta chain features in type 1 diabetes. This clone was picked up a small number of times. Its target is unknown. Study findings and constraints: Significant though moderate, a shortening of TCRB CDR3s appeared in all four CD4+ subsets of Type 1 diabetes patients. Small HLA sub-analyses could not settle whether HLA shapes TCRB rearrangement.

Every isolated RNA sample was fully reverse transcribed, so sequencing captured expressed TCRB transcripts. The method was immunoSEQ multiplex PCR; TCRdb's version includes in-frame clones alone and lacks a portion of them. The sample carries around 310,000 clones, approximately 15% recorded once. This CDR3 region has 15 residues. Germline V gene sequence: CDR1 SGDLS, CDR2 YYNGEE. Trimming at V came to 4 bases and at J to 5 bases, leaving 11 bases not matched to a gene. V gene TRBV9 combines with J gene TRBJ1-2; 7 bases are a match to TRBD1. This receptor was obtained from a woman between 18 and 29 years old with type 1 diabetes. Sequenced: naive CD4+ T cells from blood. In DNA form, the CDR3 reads TGTGCCAGCAGCCCCTCCTCGGGACAGTTTTATGGCTACACCTTC. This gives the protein CASSPSSGQFYGYTF.